This T cell receptor beta chain was recorded in a study of Ad26.COV2.S vaccination and SARS-CoV-2 variants. Specified treatment: around 19 received Ad26.COV2.S at low or high dose, single or two shots; roughly five received placebo; per-sample allocation not given. The samples date from day 63 after the first vaccine or placebo injection. Losses at the gene ends were 0 bases for V and 4 bases for J; bases not matched to a gene: 7. The length of the CDR3 is 16 residues. Germline values: CDR1 SGHRS, CDR2 YFSETQ. Using immunoSEQ multiplex PCR, the repertoire was profiled, and TCRdb retains in-frame clones only, with some absent. This sample has about 680,000 clones, with roughly 90% found just once. About this clone itself: The antigen is unknown.

General study points: Reported findings describe substantial breadth in spike-specific CD8+ and CD4+ T cell responses following vaccination.

The specimen was peripheral blood, collected in a trial of Ad26.COV2.S vaccine versus placebo. The sequence came from a person aged 18 to 59 who received the Ad26.COV2.S COVID-19 vaccine or a placebo. The V call is TRBV5-1, the J call TRBJ2-5, with 9 bases matching TRBD2. The CDR3 is CASSLAAGGLGETQYF. For the CDR3, the DNA is TGCGCCAGCAGCTTGGCGGCGGGAGGGCTAGGAGAGACCCAGTACTTC.